A single T cell receptor beta chain is shown here with its context. No cognate antigen has been identified for it. Base qualities are not at hand, and no much larger clone is one base apart. The data were taken from a study of blood T cells in healthy people across ages (dated by TCRdb to about 2015). Concerning the study at large: In model experiments, roughly one uniquely barcoded TCR beta cDNA molecule per two T cells was captured by template switching. Using the same blood draw, the study looked at two additional independent replicas of 1 million unique cDNA reads for two donors, one aged 18 to 29 and the other aged 80 or older. The donors were split into four age groups: young (average about 16 years), middle-aged (more than 35), aged (more than 55) and long-lived (under 90). To track age-related changes in TCR beta repertoire diversity, the study relied on deep sequencing normalized with unique cDNA molecular identifiers. To avoid experimental bias, donors of different ages were spread randomly across the sequencing lanes.

The approximately 41 donors, aged about 6 to 100 years, were systemically healthy Caucasian individuals from Russia. Each donor gave around 9.8 milliliters of peripheral blood, collected into EDTA-treated Vacutainer tubes. Ficoll-Paque density-gradient centrifugation was used to isolate PBMCs, with at least 6.5 million per sample. Total RNA, at least 6 micrograms per sample, was extracted from PBMCs with Trizol reagent. Naive CD45RAhigh/CD27high T cell percentages were measured by flow cytometry on a PBMC aliquot from every donor. The germline V gene gives CDR1 as ENHRY and CDR2 as SYGVKD. From the cysteine through the phenylalanine, the CDR3 covers 17 amino acids. The CDR3 DNA has 51 bases and is translated from base 1. Trimming removed 4 bases from V and 1 base from J; the gene matches leave 8 bases unexplained. Summary of the overall study and its limitations: Since profiling was done on bulk unsorted PBMCs, naive and antigen-experienced compartments could not be conclusively compared. Total diversity estimates from one million sequenced T cells were considered lower bounds and underestimates. A strong correlation was found between observed TCR beta diversity and the percentage of naive T cells measured by flow cytometry. Because donor CMV infection status was unknown, age-related changes in expanded clonotypes were potentially confounded. Compared with the aged group, the long-lived group had more naive CD4+ T cells, fewer expanded clones and increased TCR diversity, a pattern suggesting age selection. Observed TCR beta diversity per million T cells fell roughly linearly with age, and a significant reduction was already apparent by age roughly 40.

Receptor amplification or capture employed 5' RACE. Instrument used: Illumina HiSeq 2500. A second PCR of about 7 to 12 cycles was run with a J-beta primer mix and a sample-barcoded 5' primer. Each TCR beta cDNA molecule received a unique molecular identifier from a template-switch 5' adaptor carrying 12 random nucleotides. Each sample yielded at least 2.5 million CDR3-containing paired-end reads. First-strand cDNA was synthesized from all RNA with the Mint cDNA synthesis kit, primed by a TRBC-specific oligonucleotide. After uracil-DNA glycosylase treatment, a first 18-cycle PCR used universal primers M1SS and BC2_uni_R on all cDNA. From the authors' description of their analysis: Each sample was normalized by randomly selecting 1 million high-quality reads, each carrying a distinct molecular identifier. Reads sharing molecular identifiers were discarded rather than binned into consensus sequences. MiTCR, with a Q25 quality threshold and the strictest error-elimination algorithm, was used for CDR3 identification, clonotype clustering and error correction. A nonparametric unseen species model with Euler transformation was used to estimate lower-bound total TCR beta diversity. TCRdb redid the processing of the public reads, applying fastp at Q25 and MiXCR, and retained in-frame beta chains. One record per CDR3 amino acid sequence lists the most common genes and DNA. TCRdb, not the original authors, processed these V and J calls. Counted in this sample were about 1.6 million distinct CDR3 sequences; around 36% of them appeared once. The ten largest clones add up to about 10% of the sample.

Sequenced sample: blood. Recombination linked TRBV10-3 to TRBJ2-5; TRBD2 agrees with 11 junctional bases. The receptor was isolated from a woman aged 25 to 39 in good health. The DNA is TGTGCCATCAGTGCCCGGGGGCTAGCGGGGGGCCAAGAGACCCAGTACTTC. Its coded protein is CAISARGLAGGQETQYF.